The entry below describes one T cell receptor (beta chain). The data were taken from a study of cytomegalovirus exposure and HLA in healthy donors. V was clipped by 6 bases and J by 2 bases, with 13 bases between them. The CDR3 contains 15 residues. The V gene's germline CDR1 is MNHEY and CDR2 SVGAGI. PCR used 60 Vbeta primers and 13 Jbeta primers. Produced via immunoSEQ multiplex PCR; TCRdb's table is partial and in-frame only. The sample has about 110,000 clones, roughly four fifths seen once. The chain combines TRBV6-5 with TRBJ1-4, with D uncertain. The TCR originated in a male donor in good health and CMV-seropositive. Material for sequencing was PBMCs. Written as DNA, the CDR3 is TGTGCCAGCAGGCCCTGGAGAGGGACTAATGAAAAACTGTTTTTT. It encodes CASRPWRGTNEKLFF.